The source of this TCR beta chain is a study of cytomegalovirus exposure and HLA in healthy donors. Findings and caveats of the study: Later work associated around 18,000 TCR beta sequences with HLA alleles at 0.05 false discovery rate. Reported findings show TCR beta sequences accurately forecast HLA-A and HLA-B alleles in most subjects.

The PCR had 60 Vbeta and 13 Jbeta primers. Assay used: immunoSEQ multiplex PCR; TCRdb lists only in-frame clones, some missing. This repertoire shows some 90,000 clones, approximately 81% found once; its top ten account for about 3.9%. This clone has just one count. What it recognizes is unknown. The TCR originated in a woman in her 70s in good health and CMV-seropositive. Source material: PBMCs.

The CDR3 here is CASSKAQGAIAKNIQYF. CDR3 DNA: TGTGCCAGCAGCAAAGCGCAGGGGGCAATAGCCAAAAACATTCAGTACTTC. The chain employs TRBV21-1 and TRBJ2-4; the D call of TRBD1 is as the table states it, not checked on the DNA. TRBV21-1 is assigned pseudogene status. The CDR3 loop spans 17 amino acids.